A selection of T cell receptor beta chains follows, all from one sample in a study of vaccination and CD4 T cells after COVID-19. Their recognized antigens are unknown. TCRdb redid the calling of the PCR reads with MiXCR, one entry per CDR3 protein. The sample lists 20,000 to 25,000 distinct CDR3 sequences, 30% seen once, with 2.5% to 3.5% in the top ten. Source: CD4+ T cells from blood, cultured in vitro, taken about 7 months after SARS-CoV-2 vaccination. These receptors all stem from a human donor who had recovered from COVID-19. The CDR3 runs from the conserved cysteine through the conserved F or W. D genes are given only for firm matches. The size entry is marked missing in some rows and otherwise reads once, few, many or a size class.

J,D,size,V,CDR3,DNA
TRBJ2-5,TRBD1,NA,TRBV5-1,CASSNLGQGETQYF,TGCGCCAGCAGCAACCTGGGACAGGGGGAGACCCAGTACTTC
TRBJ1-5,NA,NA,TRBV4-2,CASSQDGGNQPQHF,TGTGCCAGCAGCCAAGATGGGGGCAATCAGCCCCAGCATTTT
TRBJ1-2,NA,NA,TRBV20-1,CSARETTGYGYTF,TGCAGTGCTAGAGAGACCACAGGCTATGGCTACACCTTC
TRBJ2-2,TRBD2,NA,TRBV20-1,CSAPGLAGRRSTGELFF,TGCAGTGCTCCGGGACTAGCGGGACGGCGGTCCACCGGGGAGCTGTTTTTT
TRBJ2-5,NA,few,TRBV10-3,CAISGSGSETQYF,TGTGCCATCAGTGGATCGGGTTCAGAGACCCAGTACTTC
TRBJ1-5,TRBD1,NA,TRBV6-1,CASTQGANQPQHF,TGTGCCAGCACCCAGGGGGCCAATCAGCCCCAGCATTTT
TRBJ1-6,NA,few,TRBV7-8,CASSWGAGFVGSPLHF,TGTGCCAGCAGCTGGGGAGCCGGGTTTGTGGGTTCACCCCTCCACTTT
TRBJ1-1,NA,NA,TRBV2,CASSVFNTEAFF,TGTGCCAGCAGTGTATTCAACACTGAAGCTTTCTTT
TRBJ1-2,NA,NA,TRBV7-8,CASSLNGALRGGYTF,TGTGCCAGCAGCTTAAATGGAGCGCTAAGGGGTGGCTACACCTTC
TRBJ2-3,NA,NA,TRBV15,CATSTKWEVTDTQYF,TGTGCCACCAGCACCAAGTGGGAGGTTACAGATACGCAGTATTTT
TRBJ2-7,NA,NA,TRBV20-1,CSAREAAGRSFAYEQYF,TGCAGTGCTAGAGAAGCAGCGGGTCGGTCTTTCGCCTACGAGCAGTACTTC
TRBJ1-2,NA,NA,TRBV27,CASSAIDGKPGEYGYTF,TGTGCCAGCAGTGCGATCGATGGGAAGCCGGGGGAATATGGCTACACCTTC
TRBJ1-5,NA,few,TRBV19,CASRLDSQPQHF,TGTGCCAGTAGGTTAGACAGTCAGCCCCAGCATTTT
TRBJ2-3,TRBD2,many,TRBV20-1,CSPHRQTSFSTDTQYF,TGCAGTCCCCATCGCCAGACTAGCTTCAGCACAGATACGCAGTATTTT
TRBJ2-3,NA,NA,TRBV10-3,CAISATAERGSDTQYF,TGTGCCATCAGTGCCACGGCAGAGAGGGGGTCAGATACGCAGTATTTT
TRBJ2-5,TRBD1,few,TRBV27,CASSQRDRGRKETQYF,TGTGCCAGCAGTCAGCGGGACAGGGGGCGGAAGGAGACCCAGTACTTC
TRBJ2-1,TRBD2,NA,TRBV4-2,CASSQGTASGSVYNEQFF,TGTGCCAGCAGCCAAGGAACGGCTAGCGGGAGCGTCTACAATGAGCAGTTCTTC
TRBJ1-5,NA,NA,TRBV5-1,CASCQPQHF,TGCGCCAGCTGTCAGCCCCAGCATTTT
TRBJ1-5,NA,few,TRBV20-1,CSAWGAGRYQPQHF,TGCAGTGCCTGGGGGGCCGGGAGGTATCAGCCCCAGCATTTT
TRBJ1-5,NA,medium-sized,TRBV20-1,CSASSRESQPQHF,TGCAGTGCTAGTAGCAGGGAGTCTCAGCCCCAGCATTTT
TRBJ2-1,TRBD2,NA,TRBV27,CASRGLAGGDNEQFF,TGTGCCAGCAGGGGTCTCGCGGGAGGTGACAATGAGCAGTTCTTC
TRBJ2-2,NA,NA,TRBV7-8,CASSLASEGTGELFF,TGTGCCAGCAGCTTAGCAAGCGAGGGCACCGGGGAGCTGTTTTTT
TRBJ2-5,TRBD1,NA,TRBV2,CASTDGTGQETQYF,TGTGCCAGCACCGATGGGACAGGCCAAGAGACCCAGTACTTC
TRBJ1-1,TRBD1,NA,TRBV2,CASSADRFDTEAFF,TGTGCCAGCAGTGCGGACAGGTTCGACACTGAAGCTTTCTTT
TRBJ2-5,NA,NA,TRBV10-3,CAISGSERETQYF,TGTGCCATCAGCGGTAGCGAGAGGGAGACCCAGTACTTC
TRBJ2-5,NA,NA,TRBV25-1,CASSAWDSQETQYF,TGTGCCAGCAGTGCCTGGGACTCCCAAGAGACCCAGTACTTC
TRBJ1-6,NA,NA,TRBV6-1,CASGIGTPGSPLHF,TGTGCCAGCGGGATAGGAACACCCGGGTCACCCCTCCACTTT
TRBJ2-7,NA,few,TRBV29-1,CSVGRGRRPSYEQYF,TGCAGCGTTGGTCGGGGGAGGCGCCCTTCCTACGAGCAGTACTTC
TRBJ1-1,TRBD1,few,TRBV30,CAWSRTGDTEAFF,TGTGCCTGGAGCCGGACAGGGGATACTGAAGCTTTCTTT
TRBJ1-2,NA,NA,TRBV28,CASSWAIEGWGLYGYTF,TGTGCCAGCAGTTGGGCCATAGAGGGGTGGGGGTTATATGGCTACACCTTC
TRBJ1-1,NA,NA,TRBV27,CASSLSGTLGTEAFF,TGTGCCAGCAGTTTGTCAGGGACGCTGGGGACTGAAGCTTTCTTT
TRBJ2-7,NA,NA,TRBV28,CASSTRGDEQYF,TGTGCCAGCAGTACCAGGGGGGACGAGCAGTACTTC
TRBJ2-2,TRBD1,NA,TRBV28,CASSLGTANTGELFF,TGTGCCAGCAGTTTAGGGACAGCGAACACCGGGGAGCTGTTTTTT
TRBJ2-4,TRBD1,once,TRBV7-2,CASSGPGQLAKNIQYF,TGTGCCAGCAGCGGTCCGGGACAGCTAGCCAAAAACATTCAGTACTTC
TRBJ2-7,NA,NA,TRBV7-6,CASSLGVSSSYEQYF,TGTGCCAGCAGCTTAGGAGTGTCAAGCTCCTACGAGCAGTACTTC
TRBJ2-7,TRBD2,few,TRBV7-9,CASSPLPRGRLYEQYF,TGTGCCAGCAGCCCCCTGCCTCGCGGGAGGCTCTACGAGCAGTACTTC
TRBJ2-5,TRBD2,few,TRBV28,CASSAPRTSGRETQYF,TGTGCCAGCAGCGCCCCTCGGACTAGCGGGAGGGAGACCCAGTACTTC
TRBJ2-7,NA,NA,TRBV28,CASSLFQNSYEQYF,TGTGCCAGCAGTTTGTTTCAGAACTCCTACGAGCAGTACTTC
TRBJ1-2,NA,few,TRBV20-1,CSETGLNYGYTF,TGCAGTGAAACGGGACTTAACTATGGCTACACCTTC
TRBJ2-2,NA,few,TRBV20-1,CSAQSQGLGELFF,TGCAGTGCCCAGAGCCAAGGGCTCGGGGAGCTGTTTTTT
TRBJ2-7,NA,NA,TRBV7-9,CASSVLSGKRGEQYF,TGTGCCAGCAGCGTCCTATCGGGAAAAAGGGGAGAGCAGTACTTC
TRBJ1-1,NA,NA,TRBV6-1,CASSHEYTEAFF,TGTGCCAGCAGTCACGAATACACTGAAGCTTTCTTT
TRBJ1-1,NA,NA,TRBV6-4,CASPYRTGSFGLSFF,TGTGCCAGCCCATACAGGACGGGAAGCTTTGGCCTCTCTTTCTTT
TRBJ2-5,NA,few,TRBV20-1,CSAREDGSVQTQYF,TGCAGTGCTAGAGAGGACGGGTCCGTGCAGACCCAGTACTTC
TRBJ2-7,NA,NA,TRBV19,CASSLRRGTSYEQYF,TGTGCCAGTAGTCTCCGTCGGGGGACCTCCTACGAGCAGTACTTC
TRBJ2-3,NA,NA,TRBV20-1,CSARPDRSDYEQYFGPGTDTQYF,NA
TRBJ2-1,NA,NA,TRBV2,CASSKDAAPPEQFF,TGTGCCAGTAGTAAGGACGCCGCGCCCCCTGAGCAGTTCTTC
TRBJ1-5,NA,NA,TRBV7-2,CASSLVPGQRGAQPQHF,TGTGCCAGCAGCTTAGTTCCCGGCCAAAGGGGGGCCCAGCCCCAGCATTTT
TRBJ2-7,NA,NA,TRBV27,CASSFPPFKYEQYF,TGTGCCAGCAGTTTTCCACCCTTCAAGTACGAGCAGTACTTC
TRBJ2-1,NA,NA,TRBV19,CASSPRLDNEQFF,TGTGCCAGTAGTCCCCGACTGGACAATGAGCAGTTCTTC
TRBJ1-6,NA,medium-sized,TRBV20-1,CSARDHIGTLHF,TGCAGTGCTAGAGACCATATAGGGACCCTCCACTTT